This T cell receptor (beta chain) was found in a study of breast tumors, draining lymph nodes, adjacent tissues. In germline, CDR1 is MNHNY, CDR2 SVGAGI (reference sequence). The germline V and J ends were trimmed by 10 bases and 0 bases, with 6 bases remaining between them. There are 11 residues in the CDR3. This clonotype occurred many times. What it recognizes is unknown. Each CDR3 protein gets one entry after TCRdb re-called the multiplex PCR reads with MiXCR. This sample has 13,000 or so distinct CDR3 sequences, with about 62% found just once. General study points: Findings are consistent with lymph node origin and intratumoral expansion of most tumor T cells.

The sample consisted of tumor-adjacent breast tissue. This chain joins TRBV6-6 and TRBJ1-1; D gene ambiguous. The clonotype was recovered from a female donor with breast cancer. Some clones in this sample may be carry-over from other donors' samples. The CDR3 DNA reads as TGTGCCATTGGACTGAACACTGAAGCTTTCTTT. Translating it yields CAIGLNTEAFF.